The 16 T cell receptor beta chains given below trace back to one sample, sequenced in a study of blood T cell repertoires in COVID-19. Clones were sequenced by immunoSEQ multiplex PCR, and TCRdb holds only the in-frame ones, with some missing. The sample consists of some 200,000 clones, 75% to 85% of them appearing once. The sample comprised peripheral blood. The receptors originated from a human donor in a cohort sampled during active COVID-19.

This clone was recorded only once. DNA for the CDR3: TGCGCCAGCAGCTTACACGGGGGGACGATGAACACTGAAGCTTTCTTT. Translation: CASSLHGGTMNTEAFF. The chain couples TRBV5-1 to TRBJ1-1; weak D call: TRBD1 (5 bases). The CDR3 totals 16 residues. V shed 2 bases and J shed 0 bases, with 14 bases lying between them. Germline V lookup: CDR1 SGHRS, CDR2 YFSETQ. Combining the CDR3 with reference TRBV5-1 and TRBJ1-1 gives the whole variable domain KAGVTQTPRYLIKTRGQQVTLSCSPISGHRSVSWYQQTPGQGLQFLFEYFSETQRNKGNFPGRFSGRQFSNSRSEMNVSTLELGDSALYLCASSLHGGTMNTEAFFGQGTRLTVV.

The chain combines TRBV29-1 with TRBJ2-2; 9 bases are shared with TRBD1. The J segment lost 4 bases and the V segment lost 7 bases, leaving 1 base of the junction unmatched. CDR1 SQVTM and CDR2 ANQGSEA come from the germline V gene. There are 12 residues in the CDR3. CDR3: CSATGGTGELFF. The CDR3 region has the DNA TGCAGCGCGACAGGGGGCACCGGGGAGCTGTTTTTT.

The chain links TRBV2 to TRBJ2-1; D perhaps matches TRBD2 (5 bases). Trimming cost V 7 bases and J 5 bases, with 12 bases left between them. This CDR3 is 13 amino acids long. CDR1 and CDR2 from the germline V gene are SNHLY and FYNNEI. CDR3 sequence reads: CASTIGIDNEQFF. The CDR3 coding sequence is TGTGCCAGCACCATCGGGATCGACAATGAGCAGTTCTTC. Supplemented by reference TRBV2 and TRBJ2-1, the full variable domain reads EPEVTQTPSHQVTQMGQEVILRCVPISNHLYFYWYRQILGQKVEFLVSFYNNEISEKSEIFDDQFSVERPDGSNFTLKIRSTKLEDSAMYFCASTIGIDNEQFFGPGTRLTVL.

The chain links TRBV5-1 to TRBJ2-5, with TRBD1 matching 7 bases. Trimming took 5 bases from V and 5 from J; bases not matched to a gene: 6. The germline V gene has CDR1 SGHRS and CDR2 YFSETQ. This CDR3 has 13 amino acids. CDR3 sequence: CASSLQGSETQYF. As DNA, the CDR3 is TGCGCCAGCAGTTTACAGGGGTCGGAGACCCAGTACTTC.

V is TRBV19 and J is TRBJ2-7, with unresolved D. This CDR3 contains 12 residues. The germline CDR1 and CDR2 sequences are LNHDA and SQIVND (reference sequence). V lost 5 bases, J lost 1 base, and 6 bases lay in between. The CDR3 here is CASSLLSYEQYF. In DNA, the CDR3 is TGTGCCAGTAGTCTCCTTTCCTACGAGCAGTACTTC.

The chain links TRBV29-1 to TRBJ2-1; 7 nucleotides line up with TRBD1. The V segment lost 7 bases and the J segment 1 base; nucleotides outside the gene matches: 16. Germline V gene sequence: CDR1 SQVTM, CDR2 ANQGSEA. This CDR3 region has 17 residues. CDR3 in amino acids: CSGYQMGQPNSYNEQFF. CDR3 bases: TGCAGCGGTTACCAAATGGGACAGCCTAATTCCTACAATGAGCAGTTCTTC.

This sequence joins TRBV2 and TRBJ2-7, with TRBD2 matching over 9 bases. The CDR3 totals 14 residues. CDR1 and CDR2 (germline): SNHLY, FYNNEI. Trimming removed 4 bases from V and 3 bases from J; junction bases left unmatched: 4. CDR3 DNA: TGTGCCAGCAGTGGTGGTAGCGGGAGCTACGAGCAGTACTTC. It codes for CASSGGSGSYEQYF.

This rearrangement joins TRBV2 to TRBJ2-3; the D gene is possibly TRBD2 (6 bases). The CDR3 sequence is 13 residues long. Trimming took 7 bases from V and 8 from J, leaving 16 bases between them. Germline CDR1 and CDR2: SNHLY and FYNNEI. CDR3 coding DNA: TGTGCCAGCACCCCGCCCTCGGAGGGTACGCAGTATTTT. It translates to CASTPPSEGTQYF.

This chain uses TRBV5-1 with TRBJ2-5, with D possibly TRBD1 on 6 matching bases. Germline V gene sequence: CDR1 SGHRS, CDR2 YFSETQ. The germline V and J ends were trimmed by 5 bases and 0 bases, with 11 bases remaining between them. This CDR3 has 14 residues. CDR3 amino acids: CASRTGSYQETQYF. The DNA for the CDR3 is TGCGCCAGCAGGACAGGATCGTACCAAGAGACCCAGTACTTC. Supplemented by reference TRBV5-1 and TRBJ2-5, the full variable domain reads KAGVTQTPRYLIKTRGQQVTLSCSPISGHRSVSWYQQTPGQGLQFLFEYFSETQRNKGNFPGRFSGRQFSNSRSEMNVSTLELGDSALYLCASRTGSYQETQYFGPGTRLLVL.

The J gene is TRBJ1-2, the V gene TRBV25-1; no definite D call. This CDR3 has 11 amino acids. V dropped 6 bases and J dropped 4 bases, with 6 bases sitting between them. Germline loops: CDR1 MGHDK, CDR2 SYGVNS. The CDR3 loop is CASRGLYGYTF. CDR3 DNA sequence: TGTGCCAGCAGGGGCCTCTATGGCTACACCTTC.

The chain combines TRBV20-1 with TRBJ2-7; possibly TRBD1 for D (6 bases). V lost 6 bases, J lost 7 bases, and 13 bases lay in between. The CDR3 is 11 residues long. Germline loops: CDR1 DFQATT, CDR2 SNEGSKA (reference sequence). The CDR3: CSATTGHEQYF. In nucleotides, the CDR3 is TGCAGTGCCACAACAGGGCATGAGCAGTACTTC.

The V and J genes are TRBV3-1 (or the pseudogene TRBV3-2) and TRBJ2-5, with 9 positions matching TRBD2. This CDR3 contains 17 residues. The V segment lost 7 bases and the J segment 5 bases; nucleotides outside the gene matches: 17. Germline-derived CDR1 and CDR2 are LGHDT and YNNKEL (reference sequence). CDR3 sequence: CASNPRRRLAEMETQYF. The CDR3 DNA reads TGTGCCAGCAATCCAAGGCGGAGACTAGCGGAAATGGAGACCCAGTACTTC.

The chain employs TRBV28 and TRBJ2-3; TRBD1 agrees at 8 bases. Germline CDR1 and CDR2: MDHEN and SYDVKM. V dropped 4 bases and J dropped 1; count of bases not matched to a gene: 7. The CDR3 has 16 amino acids. The CDR3, as DNA: TGTGCCAGCAGTTCCCCACAGGGGGAGGGCACAGATACGCAGTATTTT. It translates to CASSSPQGEGTDTQYF.

In DNA, the CDR3 is TGTGCCAGCAACCCAGGAGCGGGGCCTATTAATGAGCAGTTCTTC. This sequence encodes CASNPGAGPINEQFF. The chain carries TRBV9 and TRBJ2-1; 7 bases fit TRBD2. Germline V gives CDR1 SGDLS, CDR2 YYNGEE. CDR3 length: 15 residues. V gave up 6 bases and J gave up 7 bases; unmatched junction bases: 13.

This clone occurred once. This chain connects TRBV25-1 to TRBJ2-7; TRBD1 is a possible D gene (5 bases). Per the germline V gene, CDR1 is MGHDK and CDR2 is SYGVNS. CDR3 size: 14 residues. V was clipped by 4 bases and J by 2 bases, with 12 bases between them. The CDR3 DNA sequence: TGTGCCAGCAGTGTTTTGGGGCCTCCCTACGAGCAGTACTTC. The encoded protein is CASSVLGPPYEQYF.

The chain uses TRBV21-1 and TRBJ2-3; TRBD2 was called by the table and not checked on the DNA. TRBV21-1 is labeled a pseudogene. This CDR3 comprises 18 residues. CDR3: CASSKGKIAGGGADTQYF. DNA of the CDR3: TGTGCCAGCAGCAAAGGGAAGATAGCGGGAGGGGGAGCAGATACGCAGTATTTT.